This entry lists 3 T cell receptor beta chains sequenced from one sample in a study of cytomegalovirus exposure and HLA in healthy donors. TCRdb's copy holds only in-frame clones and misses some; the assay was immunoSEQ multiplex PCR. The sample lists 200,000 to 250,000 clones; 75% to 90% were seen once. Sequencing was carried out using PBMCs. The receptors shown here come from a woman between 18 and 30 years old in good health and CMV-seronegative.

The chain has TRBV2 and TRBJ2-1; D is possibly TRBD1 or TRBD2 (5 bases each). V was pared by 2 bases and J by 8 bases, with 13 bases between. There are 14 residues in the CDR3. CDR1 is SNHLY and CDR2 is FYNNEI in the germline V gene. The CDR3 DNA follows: TGTGCCAGCAGTGAAATGGGGGTTAGGGATGAGCAGTTCTTC. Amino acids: CASSEMGVRDEQFF.

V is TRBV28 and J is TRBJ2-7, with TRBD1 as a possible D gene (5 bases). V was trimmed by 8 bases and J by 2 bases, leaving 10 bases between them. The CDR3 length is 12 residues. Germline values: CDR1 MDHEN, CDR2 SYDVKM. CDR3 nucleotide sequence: TGTGCCAGCGGGGCAGGGCCCTACGAGCAGTACTTC. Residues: CASGAGPYEQYF.

The CDR3 nucleotides read TGTGCCAGCCGGAATCGCCAACATCCCCCGACGGAGACCCAGTACTTC. It codes for CASRNRQHPPTETQYF. This chain connects TRBV27 to TRBJ2-5; unclear D gene. The CDR3 covers 16 residues. The ends were cut back, 8 bases at V and 5 bases at J, with 24 bases in the middle. CDR1 and CDR2 from the germline V gene are MNHEY and SMNVEV (reference sequence).